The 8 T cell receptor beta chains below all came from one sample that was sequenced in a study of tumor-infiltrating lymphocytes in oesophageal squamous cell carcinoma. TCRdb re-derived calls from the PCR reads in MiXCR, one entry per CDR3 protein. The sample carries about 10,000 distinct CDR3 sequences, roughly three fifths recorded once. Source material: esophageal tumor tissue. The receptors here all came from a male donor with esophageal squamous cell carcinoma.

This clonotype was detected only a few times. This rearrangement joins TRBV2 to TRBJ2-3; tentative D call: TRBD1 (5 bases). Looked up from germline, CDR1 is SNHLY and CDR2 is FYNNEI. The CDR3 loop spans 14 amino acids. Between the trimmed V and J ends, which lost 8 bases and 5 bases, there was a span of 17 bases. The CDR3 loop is CASAAGIEGDTQYF. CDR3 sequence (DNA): TGTGCCAGCGCGGCAGGGATAGAAGGAGATACGCAGTATTTT.

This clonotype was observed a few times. Written as DNA, the CDR3 is TGTGCCAGCAGTAGGAACTACGAGCAGTACTTC. This translates into CASSRNYEQYF. V usage is TRBV6-1 and J usage is TRBJ2-5, with D unclear. The end of the DNA is better explained by TRBJ2-7, so the J call may be wrong. Germline V CDR1 and CDR2: MNHNS, SASEGT. The length of the CDR3 is 11 residues.

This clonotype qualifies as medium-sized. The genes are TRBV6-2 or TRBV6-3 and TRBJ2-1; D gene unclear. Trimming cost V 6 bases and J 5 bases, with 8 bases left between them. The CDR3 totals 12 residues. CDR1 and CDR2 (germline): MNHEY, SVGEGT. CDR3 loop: CASSRLNNEQFF. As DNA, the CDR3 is TGTGCCAGCAGCCGATTAAACAATGAGCAGTTCTTC.

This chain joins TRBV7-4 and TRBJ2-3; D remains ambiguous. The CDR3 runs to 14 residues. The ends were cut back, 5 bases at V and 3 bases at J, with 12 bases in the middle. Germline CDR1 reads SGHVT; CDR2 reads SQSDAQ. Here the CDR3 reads CASSHSLTTDTQYF. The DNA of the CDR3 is TGTGCCAGCAGCCATAGCCTAACGACAGATACGCAGTATTTT.

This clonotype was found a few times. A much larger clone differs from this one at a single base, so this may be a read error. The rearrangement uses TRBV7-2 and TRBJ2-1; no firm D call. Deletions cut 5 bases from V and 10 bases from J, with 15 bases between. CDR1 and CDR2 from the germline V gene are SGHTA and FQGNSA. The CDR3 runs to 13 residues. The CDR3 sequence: CASSLASSYEQFF. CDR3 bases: TGTGCCAGCAGCCTGGCAAGCTCCTACGAGCAGTTCTTC.

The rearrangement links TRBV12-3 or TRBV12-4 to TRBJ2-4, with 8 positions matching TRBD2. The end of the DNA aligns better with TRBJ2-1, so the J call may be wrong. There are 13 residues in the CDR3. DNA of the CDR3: TGTGCCAGCCGTAGCGGGGACAACAATGAGCAGTTCTTC. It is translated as CASRSGDNNEQFF.

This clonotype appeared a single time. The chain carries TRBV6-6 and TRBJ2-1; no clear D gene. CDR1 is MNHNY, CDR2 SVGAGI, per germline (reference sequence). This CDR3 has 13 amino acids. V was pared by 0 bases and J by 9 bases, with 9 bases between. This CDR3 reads CASSYSRFGEQFF. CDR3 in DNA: TGTGCCAGCAGTTACTCGAGGTTTGGTGAGCAGTTCTTC.

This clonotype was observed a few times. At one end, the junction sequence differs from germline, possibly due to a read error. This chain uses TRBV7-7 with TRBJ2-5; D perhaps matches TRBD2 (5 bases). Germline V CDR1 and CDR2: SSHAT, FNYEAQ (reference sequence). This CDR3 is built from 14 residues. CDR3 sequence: CASSPSGIQETQYF. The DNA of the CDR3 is TGTGCTAGCAGCCCATCGGGGATACAAGAGACCCAGTACTTC.